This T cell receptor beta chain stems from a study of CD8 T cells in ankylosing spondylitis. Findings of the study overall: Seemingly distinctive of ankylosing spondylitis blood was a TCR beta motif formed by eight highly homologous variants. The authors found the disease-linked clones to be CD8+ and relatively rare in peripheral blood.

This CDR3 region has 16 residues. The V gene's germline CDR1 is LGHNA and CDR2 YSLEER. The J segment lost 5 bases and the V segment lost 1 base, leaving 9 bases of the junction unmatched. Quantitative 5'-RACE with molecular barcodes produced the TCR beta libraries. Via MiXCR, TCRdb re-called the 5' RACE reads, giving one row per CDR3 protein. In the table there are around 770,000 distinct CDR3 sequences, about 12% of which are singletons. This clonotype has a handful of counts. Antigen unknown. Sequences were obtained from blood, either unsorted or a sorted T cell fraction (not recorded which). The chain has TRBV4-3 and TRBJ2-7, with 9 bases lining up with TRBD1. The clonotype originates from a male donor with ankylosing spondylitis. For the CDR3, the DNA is TGCGCCAGCAGCCAAGTCTCGGGACAGGGCGGCGACGAGCAGTACTTC. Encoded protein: CASSQVSGQGGDEQYF.